The rows below give T cell receptor beta chains drawn from one sample of a study of blood T cell repertoires in COVID-19. This table comes from immunoSEQ multiplex PCR, and its TCRdb copy is limited to in-frame clones, with some not included. The sample shows around 97,000 clones, 70% to 85% of them seen only once. Material for sequencing was peripheral blood. These receptors were obtained from an older man with acute or convalescent COVID-19. CDR3s include the opening cysteine and the closing phenylalanine or tryptophan. A D gene is named only where the DNA matches it firmly. Some rows have no size entry. The others give once, few or many, or a class for an expanded clone.

cdr3_nt cdr3_aa clone_size d_call j_call v_call cdr3_length
TGTGCCAGCAGCCCTATTGAGCAGCGGGGGGAATATGAGCAGTTCTTC CASSPIEQRGEYEQFF . TRBD2 TRBJ2-1 TRBV4-2 16
TGTGCCAGCAGTTTAACGGGGTTGGGAGCTTTCTTT CASSLTGLGAFF few . TRBJ1-1 TRBV12-3/TRBV12-4 12
TGTGCCAGCAGTCGGGGTCTCGGAGGCCTCTATAATTCACCCCTCCACTTT CASSRGLGGLYNSPLHF . . TRBJ1-6 TRBV6-2/TRBV6-3 17
TGTGCCAGCAGGAGGGCGGGGGATGCAAACACCATATATTTT CASRRAGDANTIYF few . TRBJ1-3 TRBV6-7 14
TGTGCCAGCAGCCAGGGACAGTTGGGCTATGGCTACACCTTC CASSQGQLGYGYTF . TRBD1 TRBJ1-2 TRBV3-1/TRBV3-2 14
TGTGCCATCAGTGAGGGACAGCGGGGCCCCTACGAGCAGTACTTC CAISEGQRGPYEQYF . . TRBJ2-7 TRBV10-3 15
TGTGCCAGCAAACGGGACAGGGGTGGTGGAAACACCATATATTTT CASKRDRGGGNTIYF . TRBD1 TRBJ1-3 TRBV6-5 15
TGTGCCAGCTCTCCGACAGGTTACGAGCAGTACTTC CASSPTGYEQYF . . TRBJ2-7 TRBV18 12
TGTGCCATCTCTTACGGGACATCGAACACTGAAGCTTTCTTT CAISYGTSNTEAFF . . TRBJ1-1 TRBV10-3 14
TGCGCCAGCAGCTTAGGTCCAGAGGGCGACGGCTACACCTTC CASSLGPEGDGYTF . . TRBJ1-2 TRBV5-1 14
TGTGCCAGCAGTTACTCGAGTTCGCTCACTGAAGCTTTCTTT CASSYSSSLTEAFF once . TRBJ1-1 TRBV6-5 14
TGTGCCAGCAGGCTAATCAATGAGCAGTTCTTC CASRLINEQFF . . TRBJ2-1 TRBV7-9 11
TGTGCCAGCAGTACTCAGGGTCCTGGGGGCTACACCTTC CASSTQGPGGYTF . . TRBJ1-2 TRBV6-5 13
TGTGCCAGTAGTTCTCCCCCCCGTGGCAGGGCTGGTGGGAACACTGAAGCTTTCTTT CASSSPPRGRAGGNTEAFF . . TRBJ1-1 TRBV19 19
TGTGCCAGCAGCACCTCAAGGGGTTCCATCAATGAGCAGTTCTTC CASSTSRGSINEQFF . . TRBJ2-1 TRBV11-2 15
TGTGCCAGTAGTAGAACCGGGACTTCCTTCACAGATACGCAGTATTTT CASSRTGTSFTDTQYF . . TRBJ2-3 TRBV19 16
TGTGCCAGCAGCTTAGCAGGGGCGGAATATGGCTACACCTTC CASSLAGAEYGYTF . . TRBJ1-2 TRBV7-2 14
TGTGCCAGCACCTCTGGACTTGGCACAGATACGCAGTATTTT CASTSGLGTDTQYF . . TRBJ2-3 TRBV27 14
TGTGCCAGCAAGGAGGCGGGTGGAAACACCATATATTTT CASKEAGGNTIYF . . TRBJ1-3 TRBV6-6 13
TGTGCCACCAGTGATCCGGGACAAGAAAATGAGCAGTTCTTC CATSDPGQENEQFF . . TRBJ2-1 TRBV24-1 14
TGCAGTGCTAGTAAGCTCACTAGCGGAAGCTCCTACAATGAGCAGTTCTTC CSASKLTSGSSYNEQFF . TRBD2 TRBJ2-1 TRBV20-1 17
TGCAGCGTTGGCCGAGCGGGGGGGCCCGGAGAGACCCAGTACTTC CSVGRAGGPGETQYF . TRBD2 TRBJ2-5 TRBV29-1 15
TGTGCCAGCAGCCAAGAGGCTAGCGGGTCGAAGTATAATTCACCCCTCCACTTT CASSQEASGSKYNSPLHF . . TRBJ1-6 TRBV4-2 18
TGTGCCAGTAGGCAGGGACAGGGGGCCAAAAACATTCAGTACTTC CASRQGQGAKNIQYF . TRBD1 TRBJ2-4 TRBV19 15
TGTGCCAGCAGCGTAGGGGGGCGGTCTGCCTCTGGGGCCAACGTCCTGACTTTC CASSVGGRSASGANVLTF . . TRBJ2-6 TRBV9 18
TGTGCCAGCAGCAAACAGGGGACATACACAGATACGCAGTATTTT CASSKQGTYTDTQYF . TRBD1 TRBJ2-3 TRBV2 15
TGTGCCTGGAGTGCCCCCCTTCGACAGCCTGCAAATGGCTACACCTTC CAWSAPLRQPANGYTF . . TRBJ1-2 TRBV30 16
TGTGCCAGCACCAATCTGGGGGGATACACTGAAGCTTTCTTT CASTNLGGYTEAFF once . TRBJ1-1 TRBV27 14
TGTGCCAGCAGGGAGGGGATTCGCGAGCAGTACTTC CASREGIREQYF . . TRBJ2-7 TRBV7-9 12
TGCGCCAGCAGCTTGGGATATTCGATAGTGGATACGCAGTATTTT CASSLGYSIVDTQYF once . TRBJ2-3 TRBV5-1 15
TGTGCCAGCAGCGACGCCAAGCGGGGGGGCAATGAGCAGTTCTTC CASSDAKRGGNEQFF . TRBD2 TRBJ2-1 TRBV5-6 15
TGTGCCAGCAGCTTGCAAACAGGCCCTAATTCACCCCTCCACTTT CASSLQTGPNSPLHF few . TRBJ1-6 TRBV7-2 15
TGTGCCAGCAGAAAGGGCGCGGGGGAAAAACTGTTTTTT CASRKGAGEKLFF . . TRBJ1-4 TRBV25-1 13
TGTGCCAGCAGAATACAGGGGGTGGGCTACACCTTC CASRIQGVGYTF . TRBD1 TRBJ1-2 TRBV3-1/TRBV3-2 12
TGTGCCAGCAGGCACCGAACAGGGTATCGCACAGATACGCAGTATTTT CASRHRTGYRTDTQYF . . TRBJ2-3 TRBV7-8 16
TGTGCCAGCAGCGCCCGGCAGGGGGCCTTGAATCTCCTCCACTTT CASSARQGALNLLHF . TRBD1 TRBJ1-6 TRBV7-9 15
TGTGCCAGCAGTCCCCGGGACAGATATGGCTACACCTTC CASSPRDRYGYTF . TRBD1 TRBJ1-2 TRBV6-6 13
TGCGCCAGCAGCCCGGGACTAGCGGGAGCCCCTGGCCCAGATACGCAGTATTTT CASSPGLAGAPGPDTQYF . TRBD2 TRBJ2-3 TRBV5-1 18